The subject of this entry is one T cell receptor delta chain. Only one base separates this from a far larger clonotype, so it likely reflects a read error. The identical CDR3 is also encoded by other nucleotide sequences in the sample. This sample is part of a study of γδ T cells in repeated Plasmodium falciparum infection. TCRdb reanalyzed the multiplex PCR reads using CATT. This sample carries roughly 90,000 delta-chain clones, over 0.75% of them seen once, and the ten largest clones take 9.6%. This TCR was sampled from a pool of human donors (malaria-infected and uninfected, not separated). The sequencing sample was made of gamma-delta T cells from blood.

CDR3: CACDSLGGYTDKLIF. The CDR3 DNA reads as TGTGCCTGCGACAGCTTGGGGGGCTACACCGATAAACTCATCTTT. The rearrangement links TRDV2 to TRDJ1, with a possible D match to TRDD3 (6 bases). The J gene, missing from TCRdb, was assigned here through DNA to germline matching. From germline, CDR1 is GEAIGNYY and CDR2 EKD. The CDR3 is 15 amino acids.